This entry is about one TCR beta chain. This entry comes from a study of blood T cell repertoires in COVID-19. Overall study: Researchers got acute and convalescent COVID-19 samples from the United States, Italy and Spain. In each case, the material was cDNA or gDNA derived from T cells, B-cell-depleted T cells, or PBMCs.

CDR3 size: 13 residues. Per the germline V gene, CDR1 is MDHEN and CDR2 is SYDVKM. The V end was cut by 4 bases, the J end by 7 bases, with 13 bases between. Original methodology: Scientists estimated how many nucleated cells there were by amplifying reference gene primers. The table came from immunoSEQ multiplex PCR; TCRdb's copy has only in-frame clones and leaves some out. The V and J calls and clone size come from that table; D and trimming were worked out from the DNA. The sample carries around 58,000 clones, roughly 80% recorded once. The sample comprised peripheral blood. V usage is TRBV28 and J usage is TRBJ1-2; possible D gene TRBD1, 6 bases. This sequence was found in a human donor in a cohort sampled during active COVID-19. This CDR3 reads CASSYRGGGGYTF. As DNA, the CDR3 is TGTGCCAGCAGTTATAGGGGGGGTGGTGGCTACACCTTC.